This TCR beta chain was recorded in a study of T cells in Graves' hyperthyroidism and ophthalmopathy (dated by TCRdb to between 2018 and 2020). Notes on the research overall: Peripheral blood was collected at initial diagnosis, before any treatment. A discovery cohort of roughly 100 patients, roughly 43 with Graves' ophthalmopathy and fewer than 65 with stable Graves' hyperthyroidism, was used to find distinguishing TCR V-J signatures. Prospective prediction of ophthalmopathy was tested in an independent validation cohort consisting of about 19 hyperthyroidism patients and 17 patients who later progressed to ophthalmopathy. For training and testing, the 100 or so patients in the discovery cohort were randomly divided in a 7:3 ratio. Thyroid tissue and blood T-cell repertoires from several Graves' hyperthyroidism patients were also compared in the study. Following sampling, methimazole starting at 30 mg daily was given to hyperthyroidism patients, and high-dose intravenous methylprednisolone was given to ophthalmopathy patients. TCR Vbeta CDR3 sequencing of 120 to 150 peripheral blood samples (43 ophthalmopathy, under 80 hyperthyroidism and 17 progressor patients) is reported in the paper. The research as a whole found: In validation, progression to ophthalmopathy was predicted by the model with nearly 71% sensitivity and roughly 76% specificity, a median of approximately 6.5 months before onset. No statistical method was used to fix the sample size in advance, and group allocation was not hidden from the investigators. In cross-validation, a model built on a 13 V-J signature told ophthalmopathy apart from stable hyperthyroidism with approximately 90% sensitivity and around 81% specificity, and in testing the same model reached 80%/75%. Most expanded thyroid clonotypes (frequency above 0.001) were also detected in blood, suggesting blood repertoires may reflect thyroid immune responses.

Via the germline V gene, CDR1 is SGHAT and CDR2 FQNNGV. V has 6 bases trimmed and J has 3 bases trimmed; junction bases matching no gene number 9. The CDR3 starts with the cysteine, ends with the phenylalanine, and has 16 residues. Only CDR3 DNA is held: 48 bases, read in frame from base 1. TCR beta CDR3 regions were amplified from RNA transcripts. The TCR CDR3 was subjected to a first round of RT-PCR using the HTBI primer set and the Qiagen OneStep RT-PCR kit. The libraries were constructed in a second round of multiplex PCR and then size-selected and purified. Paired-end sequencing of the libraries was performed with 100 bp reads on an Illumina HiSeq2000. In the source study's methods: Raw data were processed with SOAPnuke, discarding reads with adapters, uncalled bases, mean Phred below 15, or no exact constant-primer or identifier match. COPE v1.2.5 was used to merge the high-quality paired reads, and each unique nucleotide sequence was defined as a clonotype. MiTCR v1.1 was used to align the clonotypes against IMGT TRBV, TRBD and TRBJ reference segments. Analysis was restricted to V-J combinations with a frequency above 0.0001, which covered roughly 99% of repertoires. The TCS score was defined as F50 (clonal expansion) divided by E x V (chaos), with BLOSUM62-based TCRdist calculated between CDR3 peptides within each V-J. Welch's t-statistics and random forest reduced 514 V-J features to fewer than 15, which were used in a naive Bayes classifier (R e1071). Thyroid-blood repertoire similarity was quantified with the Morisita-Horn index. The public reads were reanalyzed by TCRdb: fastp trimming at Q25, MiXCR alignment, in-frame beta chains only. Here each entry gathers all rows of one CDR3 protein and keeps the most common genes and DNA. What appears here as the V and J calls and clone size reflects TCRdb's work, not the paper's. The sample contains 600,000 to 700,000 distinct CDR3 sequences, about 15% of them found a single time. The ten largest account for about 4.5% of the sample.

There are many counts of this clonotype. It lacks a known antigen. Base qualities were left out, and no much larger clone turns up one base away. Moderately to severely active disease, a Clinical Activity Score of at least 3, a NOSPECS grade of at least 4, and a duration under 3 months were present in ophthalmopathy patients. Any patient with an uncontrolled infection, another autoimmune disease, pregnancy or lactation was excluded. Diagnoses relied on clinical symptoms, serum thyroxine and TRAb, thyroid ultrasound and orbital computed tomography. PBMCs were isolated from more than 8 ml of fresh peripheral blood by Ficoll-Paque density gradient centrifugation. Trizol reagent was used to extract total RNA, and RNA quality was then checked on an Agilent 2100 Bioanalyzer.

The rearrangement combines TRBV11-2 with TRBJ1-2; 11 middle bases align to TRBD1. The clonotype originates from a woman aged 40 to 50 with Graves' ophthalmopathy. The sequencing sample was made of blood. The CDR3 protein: CASSSDRGRRDYGYTF. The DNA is TGTGCCAGCAGTTCGGACAGGGGGCGCCGGGACTATGGCTACACCTTC.